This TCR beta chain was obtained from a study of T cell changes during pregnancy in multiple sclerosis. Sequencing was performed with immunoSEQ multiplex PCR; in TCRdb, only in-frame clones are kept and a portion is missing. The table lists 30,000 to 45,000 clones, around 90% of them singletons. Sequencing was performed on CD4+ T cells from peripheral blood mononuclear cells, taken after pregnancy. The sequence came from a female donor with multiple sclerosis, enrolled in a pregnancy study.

CDR3: CASLRKGRDSGNTIYF. Here the CDR3 DNA reads TGTGCCAGCCTCCGTAAGGGGCGCGACTCTGGAAACACCATATATTTT. This sequence joins TRBV7-9 and TRBJ1-3; maybe TRBD1 (5 bases). This CDR3 region has 16 residues. CDR1 is SEHNR and CDR2 is FQNEAQ in the germline V gene (reference sequence). V lost 8 bases to trimming and J lost 0 bases, with 17 bases between them.